This T cell receptor (beta chain) was sequenced for a study of blood T cell repertoires in COVID-19. Study-wide background: Acute-phase and convalescent COVID-19 samples originated in the United States, Italy and Spain.

Original analysis: From reference gene primer amplification, estimates of nucleated cell counts were derived. Method: immunoSEQ multiplex PCR; TCRdb's copy keeps in-frame clones and lacks some. The V and J calls and clone size were taken over from that table, and D and trimming were inferred from the DNA. Of about 400,000 clones listed, around 90% are singletons. Germline V gene lookup returns CDR1 MNHEY and CDR2 SVGAGI. The ends lost 6 bases at V and 5 bases at J; junction bases unmatched: 4. This CDR3 has 15 residues. Sequenced sample: peripheral blood. The sequence came from a man aged 40-49 years with acute or convalescent COVID-19. The chain is built from TRBV6-5 and TRBJ2-1, with 13 bases matching TRBD2. The CDR3 sequence is CASRSGTSGNNEQFF. The CDR3 DNA follows: TGTGCCAGCAGATCCGGGACTAGCGGGAACAATGAGCAGTTCTTC.